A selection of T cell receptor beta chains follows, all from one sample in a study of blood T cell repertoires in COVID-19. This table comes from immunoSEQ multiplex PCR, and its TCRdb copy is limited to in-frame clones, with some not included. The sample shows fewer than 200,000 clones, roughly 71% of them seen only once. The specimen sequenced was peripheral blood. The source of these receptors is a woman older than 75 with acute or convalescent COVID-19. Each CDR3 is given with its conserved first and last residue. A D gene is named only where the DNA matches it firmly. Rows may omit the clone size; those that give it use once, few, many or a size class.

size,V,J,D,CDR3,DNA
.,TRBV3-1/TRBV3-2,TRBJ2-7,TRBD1,CASSIYRGTYEQYF,TGTGCCAGCAGCATTTACAGGGGAACCTACGAGCAGTACTTC
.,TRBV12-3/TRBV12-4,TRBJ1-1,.,CASSLGGGTEAFF,TGTGCCAGCAGTTTAGGAGGGGGAACTGAAGCTTTCTTT
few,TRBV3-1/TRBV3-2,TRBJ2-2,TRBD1,CASSQVAGRQGYTGELFF,TGTGCCAGCAGCCAAGTTGCGGGGAGACAGGGGTACACCGGGGAGCTGTTTTTT
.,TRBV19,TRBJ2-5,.,CASSIMGGQETQYF,TGTGCCAGTAGTATTATGGGGGGTCAAGAGACCCAGTACTTC
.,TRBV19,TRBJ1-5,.,CASSMRRGENQPQHF,TGTGCCAGTAGTATGCGTCGGGGAGAGAATCAGCCCCAGCATTTT
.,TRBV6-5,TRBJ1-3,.,CASNNPDSSGNTIYF,TGTGCCAGCAACAACCCTGACAGCTCTGGAAACACCATATATTTT
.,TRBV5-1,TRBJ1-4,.,CASSLAGSKSNEKLFF,TGCGCCAGCAGCTTGGCCGGGTCTAAATCTAATGAAAAACTGTTTTTT
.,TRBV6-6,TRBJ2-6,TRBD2,CASRTSGSSGANVLTF,TGTGCCAGCAGGACTAGCGGGAGCTCTGGGGCCAACGTCCTGACTTTC
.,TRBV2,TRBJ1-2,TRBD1,CASKRQGFRYGYTF,TGTGCCAGCAAGCGACAGGGGTTTAGGTATGGCTACACCTTC
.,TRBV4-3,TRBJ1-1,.,CASSQDGGFSTEAFF,TGCGCCAGCAGCCAAGACGGAGGCTTCTCGACTGAAGCTTTCTTT
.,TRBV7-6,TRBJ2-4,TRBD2,CASSLGTSGSKLAKNIQYF,TGTGCCAGCAGCTTAGGGACTAGCGGGAGTAAACTAGCCAAAAACATTCAGTACTTC
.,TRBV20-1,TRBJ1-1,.,CSARPDRRAFF,TGCAGTGCTAGACCCGACAGGAGGGCTTTCTTT
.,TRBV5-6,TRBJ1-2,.,CASSPAGDYGYTF,TGTGCCAGCAGCCCTGCAGGGGACTATGGCTACACCTTC
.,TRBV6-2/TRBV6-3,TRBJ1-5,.,CASSYPPTLKPGPQHF,TGTGCCAGCAGTTACCCCCCGACACTTAAGCCCGGGCCCCAGCATTTT
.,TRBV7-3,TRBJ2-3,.,CASSLLSSTDTQYF,TGTGCCAGCAGCTTACTATCTTCCACAGATACGCAGTATTTT
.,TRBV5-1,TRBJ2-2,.,CASSPSAPGGELFF,TGCGCCAGCAGCCCGAGTGCCCCCGGGGGGGAGCTGTTTTTT
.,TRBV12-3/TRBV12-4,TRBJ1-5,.,CASTLIQRGPQHF,TGTGCCAGCACCCTCATCCAGCGGGGGCCCCAGCATTTT
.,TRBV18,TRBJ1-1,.,CASSPSGDTEAFF,TGTGCCAGCTCACCGTCGGGGGACACTGAAGCTTTCTTT
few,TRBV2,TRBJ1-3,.,CASSEGARGNTIYF,TGTGCCAGCAGTGAAGGGGCGCGTGGAAACACCATATATTTT
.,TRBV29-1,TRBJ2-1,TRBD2,CSVEEAGGPDEQFF,TGCAGCGTTGAAGAAGCGGGGGGGCCCGATGAGCAGTTCTTC
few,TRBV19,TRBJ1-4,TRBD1,CASSMAGGEKLFF,TGTGCCAGTAGTATGGCAGGGGGCGAAAAACTGTTTTTT
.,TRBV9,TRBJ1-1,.,CASSVLDRNTEAFF,TGTGCCAGCAGCGTCCTAGACAGGAACACTGAAGCTTTCTTT
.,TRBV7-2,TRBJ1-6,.,CASSFSRGNSPLHF,TGTGCCAGCAGCTTTTCTCGGGGTAATTCACCCCTCCACTTT
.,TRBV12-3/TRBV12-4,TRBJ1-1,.,CASSLSTEAFF,TGTGCCAGCAGTTTGAGCACTGAAGCTTTCTTT
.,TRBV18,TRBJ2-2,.,CASSGDATGELFF,TGTGCCAGCTCCGGGGATGCAACCGGGGAGCTGTTTTTT
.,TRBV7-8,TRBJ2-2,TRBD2,CASSSNGRAGTGELFF,TGTGCCAGCAGCTCAAATGGGAGGGCGGGCACCGGGGAGCTGTTTTTT
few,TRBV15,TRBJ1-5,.,CATSRDREGQPQHF,TGTGCCACCAGCAGAGACAGGGAGGGTCAGCCCCAGCATTTT
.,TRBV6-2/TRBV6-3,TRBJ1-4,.,CASSSREKLFF,TGTGCCAGCAGTTCCAGAGAAAAACTGTTTTTT
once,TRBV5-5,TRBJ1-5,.,CASSLSQGYQPQHF,TGTGCCAGCAGCTTAAGCCAGGGATATCAGCCCCAGCATTTT
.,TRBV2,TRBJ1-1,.,CASSGGSAEAFF,TGTGCCAGCTCGGGAGGGTCTGCTGAAGCTTTCTTT
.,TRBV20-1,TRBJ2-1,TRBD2,CSASKAGGPYEQFF,TGCAGTGCTAGTAAGGCGGGAGGGCCTTATGAGCAGTTCTTC
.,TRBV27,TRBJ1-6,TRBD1,CASSTRQGSYNSPLHF,TGTGCCAGCAGTACAAGACAGGGGTCCTATAATTCACCCCTCCACTTT
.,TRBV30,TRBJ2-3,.,CAWSFQRALAADTQYF,TGTGCCTGGAGTTTCCAAAGAGCCTTGGCGGCAGATACGCAGTATTTT
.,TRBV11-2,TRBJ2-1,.,CASSSMGGREVVDYNEQFF,TGTGCCAGCAGCTCGATGGGGGGGCGGGAAGTGGTTGACTACAATGAGCAGTTCTTC
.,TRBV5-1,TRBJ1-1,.,CASSLATGSGTEAFF,TGCGCCAGCAGCTTGGCCACGGGATCAGGCACTGAAGCTTTCTTT
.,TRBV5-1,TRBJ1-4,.,CASSFGGADEKLFF,TGCGCCAGCAGCTTTGGGGGGGCCGATGAAAAACTGTTTTTT
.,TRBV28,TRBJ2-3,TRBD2,CASSFYLAGEGRTDTQYF,TGTGCCAGCAGTTTTTACCTAGCGGGAGAGGGTCGCACAGATACGCAGTATTTT
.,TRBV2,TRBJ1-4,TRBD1,CASSAQGADEKLFF,TGTGCCAGCAGTGCACAGGGGGCGGATGAAAAACTGTTTTTT
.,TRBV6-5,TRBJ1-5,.,CASSYSPTNQPQHF,TGTGCCAGCAGTTACTCGCCGACAAATCAGCCCCAGCATTTT
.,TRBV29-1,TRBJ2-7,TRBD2,CSVVLGGRGEQYF,TGCAGCGTTGTATTAGGCGGGAGGGGCGAGCAGTACTTC
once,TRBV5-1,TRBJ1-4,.,CASAGEANEKLFF,TGCGCCAGCGCGGGGGAGGCTAATGAAAAACTGTTTTTT
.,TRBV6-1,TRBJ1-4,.,CASSDGYATNEKLFF,TGTGCCAGCAGTGACGGGTACGCAACTAATGAAAAACTGTTTTTT
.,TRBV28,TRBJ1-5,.,CASSGPLNQPQHF,TGTGCCAGCAGTGGCCCCCTCAATCAGCCCCAGCATTTT
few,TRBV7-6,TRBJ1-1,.,CASSQQTHRNTEAFF,TGTGCCAGCAGTCAACAAACCCACAGGAACACTGAAGCTTTCTTT
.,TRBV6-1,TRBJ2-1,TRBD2,CASSGSTSATYNEQFF,TGTGCCAGCAGTGGGTCCACTAGCGCGACCTACAATGAGCAGTTCTTC
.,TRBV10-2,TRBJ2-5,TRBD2,CASSTGGKETQYF,TGCGCCAGCAGTACGGGAGGGAAGGAGACCCAGTACTTC
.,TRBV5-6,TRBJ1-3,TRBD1,CASSPRDSRNTIYF,TGTGCCAGCAGCCCCCGGGACAGCAGGAACACCATATATTTT
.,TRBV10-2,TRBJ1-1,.,CASSVRGGDTEAFF,TGCGCCAGCAGCGTTAGAGGAGGGGACACTGAAGCTTTCTTT
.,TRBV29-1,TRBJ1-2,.,CSVDSGNNYGYTF,TGCAGCGTTGACTCCGGGAATAACTATGGCTACACCTTC
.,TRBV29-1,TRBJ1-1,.,CSVEAGRAAFF,TGCAGCGTTGAGGCGGGCCGGGCCGCTTTCTTT
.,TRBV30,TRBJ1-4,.,CAWGKEGKLFF,TGTGCCTGGGGAAAAGAGGGAAAACTGTTTTTT
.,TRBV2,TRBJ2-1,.,CASNPDSTYNEQFF,TGTGCCAGCAACCCGGACTCCACCTACAATGAGCAGTTCTTC
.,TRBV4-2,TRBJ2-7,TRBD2,CASSQDSPGLVPYEQYF,TGTGCCAGCAGCCAAGACTCACCGGGACTAGTACCCTACGAGCAGTACTTC
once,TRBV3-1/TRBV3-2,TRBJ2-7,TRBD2,CASSQRTSAEQYF,TGTGCCAGCAGCCAACGGACTAGCGCTGAGCAGTACTTC
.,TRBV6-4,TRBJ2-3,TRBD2,CASSDSSGGADTQYF,TGTGCCAGCAGTGACTCTAGCGGGGGGGCAGATACGCAGTATTTT
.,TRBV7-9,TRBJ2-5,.,CASSLWLGVQETQYF,TGTGCCAGCAGCTTGTGGTTAGGGGTTCAAGAGACCCAGTACTTC